This T cell receptor (beta chain) was retrieved from a study of blood T cell repertoires in COVID-19. Study context: COVID-19 samples, acute and convalescent, were from the United States, Italy and Spain. PBMCs, B-cell-depleted T cells, or T cells were the source of the cDNA or gDNA that made up the material.

This clone has only a few counts. This CDR3 has 16 amino acids. V dropped 0 bases and J dropped 10 bases, with 19 bases sitting between them. From germline, CDR1 is SEHNR and CDR2 FQNEAQ (reference sequence). Methods used by the authors: Reference gene primers were amplified, and this amplification served to estimate nucleated cell counts. Generated by immunoSEQ multiplex PCR, the TCRdb table keeps only in-frame clones and is missing some. That table gives V, J and clone size, and the DNA gave D and trimming. The sample shows approximately 250,000 clones, around nine tenths of them seen only once. The specimen was peripheral blood. The TCR comes from a man aged 35 to 55 with active or convalescent COVID-19. The chain couples TRBV7-9 to TRBJ2-1, with D unclear. CDR3 DNA: TGTGCCAGCAGCTTAGCGCTCCCACTCCGGTCATACGAGCAGTTCTTC. Translated, it gives CASSLALPLRSYEQFF.